The T cell receptor beta chain under discussion was sequenced for a study of T cells after posttransplantation cyclophosphamide. General study findings and limits: Donor CD8+ memory clones often dominated recipient blood repertoires at later times. Recipient CMV seropositivity and CMV reactivation strongly tracked TRB clonality.

This clone was recorded at least ten times. The antigen is undetermined. Clones were sequenced by immunoSEQ multiplex PCR, and TCRdb holds only the in-frame ones, with some missing. The repertoire consists of some 43,000 clones, none detected only once. This sequence was found in a middle-aged man in good health, CMV-negative, and a related stem cell transplant donor. The sample comprised PBMCs.

The CDR3 region has the DNA TGTGCCTCTATAGCCAGGGGTGGTCGGCAGTACTTC. It yields the protein CASIARGGRQYF. V and J are TRBV2 and TRBJ2-7; perhaps TRBD1 as D (6 bases). The CDR3 sequence is 12 residues long. V lost 11 bases to trimming and J lost 9 bases, with 20 bases between them. CDR1 is SNHLY and CDR2 is FYNNEI in the germline V gene. Using reference TRBV2 and TRBJ2-7 for the parts outside the CDR3, the full variable domain is EPEVTQTPSHQVTQMGQEVILRCVPISNHLYFYWYRQILGQKVEFLVSFYNNEISEKSEIFDDQFSVERPDGSNFTLKIRSTKLEDSAMYFCASIARGGRQYFGPGTRLTVT.